What follows are 5 T cell receptor beta chains derived from one specimen sequenced in a study of blood T cell repertoires in COVID-19. Assay used: immunoSEQ multiplex PCR; TCRdb lists only in-frame clones, some missing. The sample includes roughly 570,000 clones, around 90% of them seen just once. The sample comprised peripheral blood. These receptors originate from a woman in her 50s with COVID-19, enrolled during active disease.

V usage is TRBV6-6 and J usage is TRBJ2-7; D remains ambiguous. V was trimmed by 3 bases and J by 1 base, leaving 10 bases between them. The germline V gene encodes CDR1 MNHNY and CDR2 SVGAGI (reference sequence). The CDR3 runs 14 residues. The CDR3 spells CASSYAAPSYEQYF. CDR3 coding DNA: TGTGCCAGCAGTTATGCGGCCCCATCCTACGAGCAGTACTTC.

The V and J genes are TRBV5-4 and TRBJ1-6, with TRBD1 identical over 9 bases. CDR1 SGHNT and CDR2 YYREEE come from the germline V gene (reference sequence). V trimming: 4 bases; J trimming: 1 base; junction bases outside the gene matches: 3. The CDR3 contains 16 residues. The DNA of the CDR3 is TGTGCCAGCAGCCTACAGGGGGCGTCCTATAATTCACCCCTCCACTTT. This sequence encodes CASSLQGASYNSPLHF.

This clone was found many times. The V and J genes are TRBV15 and TRBJ1-4; 10 bases line up with TRBD1. The junction had 5 bases not matched to a gene; V was cut back by 7 bases and J by 12 bases. Per the germline V gene, CDR1 is LNHNV and CDR2 is YYDKDF (reference sequence). The CDR3 extends over 12 amino acids. As DNA, the CDR3 is TGTGCCACCACCCGGGACAGGGGAGAACTGTTTTTT. This codes for CATTRDRGELFF.

This clone appeared a single time. The chain carries TRBV5-4 and TRBJ1-4; 8 bases fit TRBD1. Germline V gene lookup returns CDR1 SGHNT and CDR2 YYREEE (reference sequence). CDR3 length: 14 residues. V was pared by 4 bases and J by 7 bases, with 6 bases of the junction left unmatched. For the CDR3, the DNA is TGTGCCAGCAGCCTACAGGGGGGAGGTGAAAAACTGTTTTTT. Translation: CASSLQGGGEKLFF.

The chain has TRBV5-6 and TRBJ2-7, with 12 bases fitting TRBD1. V was clipped by 5 bases and J by 6 bases; unmatched bases: 3. The CDR3 has 13 residues. Germline V gene sequence: CDR1 SGHDT, CDR2 YYEEEE. The CDR3 DNA reads TGTGCCAGCAGGGGGACAGGGGGCCTCGAGCAGTACTTC. This translates into CASRGTGGLEQYF. The variable domain in full, completed from reference TRBV5-6 and TRBJ2-7, reads DAGVTQSPTHLIKTRGQQVTLRCSPKSGHDTVSWYQQALGQGPQFIFQYYEEEERQRGNFPDRFSGHQFPNYSSELNVNALLLGDSALYLCASRGTGGLEQYFGPGTRLTVT.